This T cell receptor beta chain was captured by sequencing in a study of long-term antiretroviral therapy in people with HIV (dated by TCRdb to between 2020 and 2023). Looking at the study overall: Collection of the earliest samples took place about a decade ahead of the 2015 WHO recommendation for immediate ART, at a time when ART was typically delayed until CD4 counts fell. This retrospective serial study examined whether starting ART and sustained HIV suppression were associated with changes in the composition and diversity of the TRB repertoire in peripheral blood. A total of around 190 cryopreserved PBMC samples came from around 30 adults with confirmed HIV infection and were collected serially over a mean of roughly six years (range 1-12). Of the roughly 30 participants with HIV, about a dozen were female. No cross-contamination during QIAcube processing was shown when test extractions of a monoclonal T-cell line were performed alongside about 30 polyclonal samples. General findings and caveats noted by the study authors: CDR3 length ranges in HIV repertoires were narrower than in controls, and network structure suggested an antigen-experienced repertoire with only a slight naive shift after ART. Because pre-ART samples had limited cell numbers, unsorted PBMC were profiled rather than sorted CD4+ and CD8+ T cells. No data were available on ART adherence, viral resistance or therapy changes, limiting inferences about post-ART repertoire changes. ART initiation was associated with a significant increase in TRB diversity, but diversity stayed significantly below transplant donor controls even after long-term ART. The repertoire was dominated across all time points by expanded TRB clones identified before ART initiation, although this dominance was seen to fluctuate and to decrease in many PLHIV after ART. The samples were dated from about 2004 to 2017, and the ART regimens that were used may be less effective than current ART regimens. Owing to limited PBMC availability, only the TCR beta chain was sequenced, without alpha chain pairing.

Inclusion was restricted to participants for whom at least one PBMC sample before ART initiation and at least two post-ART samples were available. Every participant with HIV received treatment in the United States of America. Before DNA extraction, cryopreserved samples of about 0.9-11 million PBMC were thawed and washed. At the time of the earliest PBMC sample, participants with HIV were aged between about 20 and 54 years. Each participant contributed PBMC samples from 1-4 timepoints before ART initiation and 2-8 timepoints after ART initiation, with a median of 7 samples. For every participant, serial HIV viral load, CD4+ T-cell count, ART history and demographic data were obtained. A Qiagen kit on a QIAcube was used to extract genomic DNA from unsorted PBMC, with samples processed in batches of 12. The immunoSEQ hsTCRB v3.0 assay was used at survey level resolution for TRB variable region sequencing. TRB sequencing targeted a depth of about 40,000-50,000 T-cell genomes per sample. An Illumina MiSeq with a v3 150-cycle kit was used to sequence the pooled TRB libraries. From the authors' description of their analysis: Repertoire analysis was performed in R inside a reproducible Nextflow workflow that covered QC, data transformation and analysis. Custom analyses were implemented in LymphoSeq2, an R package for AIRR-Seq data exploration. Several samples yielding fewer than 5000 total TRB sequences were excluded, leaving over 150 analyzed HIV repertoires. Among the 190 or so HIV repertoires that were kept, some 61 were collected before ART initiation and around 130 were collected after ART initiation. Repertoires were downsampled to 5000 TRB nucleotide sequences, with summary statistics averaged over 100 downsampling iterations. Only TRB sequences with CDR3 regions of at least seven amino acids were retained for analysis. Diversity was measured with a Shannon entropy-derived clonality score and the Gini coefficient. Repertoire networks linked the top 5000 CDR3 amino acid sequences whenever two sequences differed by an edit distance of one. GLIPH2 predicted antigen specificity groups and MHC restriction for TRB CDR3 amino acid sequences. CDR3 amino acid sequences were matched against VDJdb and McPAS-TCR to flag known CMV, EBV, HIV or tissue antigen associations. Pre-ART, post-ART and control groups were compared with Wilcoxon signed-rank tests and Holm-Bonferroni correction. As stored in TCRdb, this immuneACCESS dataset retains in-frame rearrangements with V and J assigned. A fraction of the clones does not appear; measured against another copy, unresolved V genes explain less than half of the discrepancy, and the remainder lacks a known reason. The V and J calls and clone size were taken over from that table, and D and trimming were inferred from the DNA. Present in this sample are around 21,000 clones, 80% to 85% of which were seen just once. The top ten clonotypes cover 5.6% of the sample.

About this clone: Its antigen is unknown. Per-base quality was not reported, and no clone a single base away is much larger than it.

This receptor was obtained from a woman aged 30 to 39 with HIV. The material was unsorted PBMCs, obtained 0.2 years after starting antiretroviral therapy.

The DNA sequence reads TGTGCCAGTACCCAGGACGGAAGGTCCACAGATACGCAGTATTTT. Its protein product is CASTQDGRSTDTQYF. Recombination connected TRBV19 to TRBJ2-3; the D gene remains uncertain. V lost 7 bases and J lost 2 bases; the stretch between them is 16 bases long. CDR1 and CDR2, looked up from the germline V gene (reference sequence), are LNHDA and SQIVND. Spanning cysteine to phenylalanine, the CDR3 consists of 15 amino acids. The kept DNA is CDR3 alone, 45 bases in frame from the first base.